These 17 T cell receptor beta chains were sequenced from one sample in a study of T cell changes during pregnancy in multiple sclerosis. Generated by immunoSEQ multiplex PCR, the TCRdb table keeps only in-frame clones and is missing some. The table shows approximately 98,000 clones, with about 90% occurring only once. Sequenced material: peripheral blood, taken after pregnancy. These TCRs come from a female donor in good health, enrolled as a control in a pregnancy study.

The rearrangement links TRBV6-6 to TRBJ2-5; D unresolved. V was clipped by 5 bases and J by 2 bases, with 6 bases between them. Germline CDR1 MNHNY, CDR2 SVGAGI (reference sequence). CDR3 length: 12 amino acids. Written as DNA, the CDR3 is TGTGCCAGCAGTACTAATCAAGAGACCCAGTACTTC. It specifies CASSTNQETQYF.

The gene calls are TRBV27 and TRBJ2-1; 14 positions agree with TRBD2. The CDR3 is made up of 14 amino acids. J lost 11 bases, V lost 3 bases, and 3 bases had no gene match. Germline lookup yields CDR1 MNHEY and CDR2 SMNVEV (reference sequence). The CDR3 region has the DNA TGTGCCAGCAGTTTCGGGACTAGCGGGAGTCAGCAGTTCTTC. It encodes CASSFGTSGSQQFF.

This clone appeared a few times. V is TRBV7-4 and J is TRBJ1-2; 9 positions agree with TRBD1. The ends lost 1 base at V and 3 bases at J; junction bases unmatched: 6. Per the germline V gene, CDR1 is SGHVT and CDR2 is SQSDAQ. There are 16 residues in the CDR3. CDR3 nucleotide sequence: TGTGCCAGCAGCTTAGGTGGCAGGACAGGGGACTATGGCTACACCTTC. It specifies CASSLGGRTGDYGYTF.

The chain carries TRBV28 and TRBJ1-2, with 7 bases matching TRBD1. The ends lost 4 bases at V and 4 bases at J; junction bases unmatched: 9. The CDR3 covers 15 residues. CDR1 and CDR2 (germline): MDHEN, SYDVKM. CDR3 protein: CASSSPTGTGYGYTF. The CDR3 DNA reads TGTGCCAGCAGTTCACCGACAGGGACGGGCTATGGCTACACCTTC.

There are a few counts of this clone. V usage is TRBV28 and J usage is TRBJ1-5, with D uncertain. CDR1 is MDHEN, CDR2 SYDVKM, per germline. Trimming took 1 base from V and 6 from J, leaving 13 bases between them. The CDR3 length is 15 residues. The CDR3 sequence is CASSLSVEFPQPQHF. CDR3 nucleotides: TGTGCCAGCAGTTTATCCGTCGAGTTTCCTCAGCCCCAGCATTTT.

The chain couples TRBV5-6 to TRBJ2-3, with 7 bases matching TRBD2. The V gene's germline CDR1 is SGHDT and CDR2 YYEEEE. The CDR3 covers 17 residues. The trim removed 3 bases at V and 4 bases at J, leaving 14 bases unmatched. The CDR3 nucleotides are TGTGCCAGCAGCTCCCGGAGAAGCGGGGTACGGGCAGATACGCAGTATTTT. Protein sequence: CASSSRRSGVRADTQYF.

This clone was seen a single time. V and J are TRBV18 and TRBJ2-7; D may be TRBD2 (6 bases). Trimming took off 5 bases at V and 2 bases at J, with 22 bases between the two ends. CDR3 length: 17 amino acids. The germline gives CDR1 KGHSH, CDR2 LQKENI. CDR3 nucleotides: TGTGCCAGCTCAGCGGGGCCAACTATAGGGTCTACCTACGAGCAGTACTTC. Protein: CASSAGPTIGSTYEQYF. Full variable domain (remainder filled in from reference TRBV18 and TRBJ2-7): NAGVMQNPRHLVRRRGQEARLRCSPMKGHSHVYWYRQLPEEGLKFMVYLQKENIIDESGMPKERFSAEFPKEGPSILRIQQVVRGDSAAYFCASSAGPTIGSTYEQYFGPGTRLTVT.

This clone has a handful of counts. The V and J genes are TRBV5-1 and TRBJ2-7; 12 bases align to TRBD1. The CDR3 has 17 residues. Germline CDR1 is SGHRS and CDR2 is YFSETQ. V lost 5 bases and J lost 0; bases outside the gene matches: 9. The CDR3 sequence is CASRTGQGAQSSYEQYF. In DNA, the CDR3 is TGCGCCAGCAGAACGGGACAGGGGGCGCAAAGCTCCTACGAGCAGTACTTC.

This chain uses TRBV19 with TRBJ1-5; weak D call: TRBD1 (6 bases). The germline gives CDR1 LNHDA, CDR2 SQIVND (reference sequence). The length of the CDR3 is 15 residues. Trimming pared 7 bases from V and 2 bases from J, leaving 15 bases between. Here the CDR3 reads CASKPQGIGNQPQHF. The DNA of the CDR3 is TGTGCCAGTAAACCGCAGGGGATAGGCAATCAGCCCCAGCATTTT.

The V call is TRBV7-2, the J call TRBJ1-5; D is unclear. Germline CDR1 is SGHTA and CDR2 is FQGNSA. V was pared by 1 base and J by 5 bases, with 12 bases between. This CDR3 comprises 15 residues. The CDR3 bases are TGTGCCAGCAGCTTAGGCGGCTCGGGTGATCAGCCCCAGCATTTT. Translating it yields CASSLGGSGDQPQHF. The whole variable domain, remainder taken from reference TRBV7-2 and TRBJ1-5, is GAGVSQSPSNKVTEKGKDVELRCDPISGHTALYWYRQSLGQGLEFLIYFQGNSAPDKSGLPSDRFSAERTGGSVSTLTIQRTQQEDSAVYLCASSLGGSGDQPQHFGDGTRLSIL.

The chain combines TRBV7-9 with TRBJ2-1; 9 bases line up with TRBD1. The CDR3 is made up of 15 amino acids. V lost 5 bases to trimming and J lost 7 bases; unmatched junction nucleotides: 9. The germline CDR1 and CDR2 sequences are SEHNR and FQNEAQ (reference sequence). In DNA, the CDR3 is TGTGCCAGCAGCGCCGGGACAGGGACTCGAAATGAGCAGTTCTTC. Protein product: CASSAGTGTRNEQFF.

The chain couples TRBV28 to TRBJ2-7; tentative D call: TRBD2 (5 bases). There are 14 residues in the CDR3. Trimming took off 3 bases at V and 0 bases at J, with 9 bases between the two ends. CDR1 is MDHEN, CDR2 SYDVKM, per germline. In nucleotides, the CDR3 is TGTGCCAGCAGTTTCCCCCGGGACTCCTACGAGCAGTACTTC. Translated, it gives CASSFPRDSYEQYF.

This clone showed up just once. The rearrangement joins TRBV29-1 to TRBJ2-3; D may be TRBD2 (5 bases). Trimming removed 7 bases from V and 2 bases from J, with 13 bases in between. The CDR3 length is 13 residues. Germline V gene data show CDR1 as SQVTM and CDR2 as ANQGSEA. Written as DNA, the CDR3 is TGCAGCGCACAACCTAGCCTCACAGATACGCAGTATTTT. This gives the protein CSAQPSLTDTQYF.

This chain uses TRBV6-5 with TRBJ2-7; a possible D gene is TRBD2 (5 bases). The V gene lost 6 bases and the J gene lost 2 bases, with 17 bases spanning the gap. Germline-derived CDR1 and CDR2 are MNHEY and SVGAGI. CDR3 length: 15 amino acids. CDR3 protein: CASSPVIGKAYEQYF. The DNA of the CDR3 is TGTGCCAGCAGCCCGGTGATCGGGAAGGCCTACGAGCAGTACTTC.

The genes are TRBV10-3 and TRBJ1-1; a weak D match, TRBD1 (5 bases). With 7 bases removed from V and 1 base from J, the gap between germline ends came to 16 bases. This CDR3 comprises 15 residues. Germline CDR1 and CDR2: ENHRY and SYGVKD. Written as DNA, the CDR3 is TGTGCCATCAATGGTCAGGGCGGCCGGAACACTGAAGCTTTCTTT. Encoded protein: CAINGQGGRNTEAFF.

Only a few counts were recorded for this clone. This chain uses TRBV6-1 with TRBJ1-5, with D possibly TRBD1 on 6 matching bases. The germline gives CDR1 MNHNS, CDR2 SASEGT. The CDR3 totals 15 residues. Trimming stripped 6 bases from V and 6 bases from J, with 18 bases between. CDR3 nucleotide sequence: TGTGCCAGCAGGCCCGTCAGGGGCGGCTTTCAGCCCCAGCATTTT. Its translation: CASRPVRGGFQPQHF.

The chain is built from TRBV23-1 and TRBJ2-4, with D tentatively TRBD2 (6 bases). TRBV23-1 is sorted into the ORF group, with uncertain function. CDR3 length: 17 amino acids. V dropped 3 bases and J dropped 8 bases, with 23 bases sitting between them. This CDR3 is CASSQLADGGVRDIQYF. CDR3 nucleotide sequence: TGCGCCAGCAGTCAGTTAGCGGACGGTGGTGTCAGGGACATTCAGTACTTC.